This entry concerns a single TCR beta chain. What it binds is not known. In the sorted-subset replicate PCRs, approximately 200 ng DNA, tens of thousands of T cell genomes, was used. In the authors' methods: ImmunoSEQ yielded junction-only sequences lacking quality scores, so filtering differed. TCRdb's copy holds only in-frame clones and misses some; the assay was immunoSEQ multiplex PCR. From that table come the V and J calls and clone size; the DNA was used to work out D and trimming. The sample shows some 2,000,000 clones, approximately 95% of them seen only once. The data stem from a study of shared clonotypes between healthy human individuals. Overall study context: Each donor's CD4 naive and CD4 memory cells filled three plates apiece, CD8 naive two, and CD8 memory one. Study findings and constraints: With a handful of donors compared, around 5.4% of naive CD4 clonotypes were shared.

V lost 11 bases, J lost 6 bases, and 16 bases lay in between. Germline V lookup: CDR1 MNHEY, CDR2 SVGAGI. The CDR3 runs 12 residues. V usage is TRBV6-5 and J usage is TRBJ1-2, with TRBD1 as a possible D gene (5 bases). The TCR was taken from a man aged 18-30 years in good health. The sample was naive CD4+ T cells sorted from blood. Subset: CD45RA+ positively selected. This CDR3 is CALTRGTHGYTF. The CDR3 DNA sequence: TGTGCCCTCACCCGAGGGACCCATGGCTACACCTTC.